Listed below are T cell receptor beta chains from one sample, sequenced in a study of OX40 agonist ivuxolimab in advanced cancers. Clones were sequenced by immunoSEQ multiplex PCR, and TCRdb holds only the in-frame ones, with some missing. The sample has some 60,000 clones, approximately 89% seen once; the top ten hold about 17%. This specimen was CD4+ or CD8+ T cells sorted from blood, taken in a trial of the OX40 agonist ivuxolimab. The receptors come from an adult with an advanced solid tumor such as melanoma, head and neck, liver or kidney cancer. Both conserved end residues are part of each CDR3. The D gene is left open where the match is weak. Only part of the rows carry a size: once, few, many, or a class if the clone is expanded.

CASSEWKGPGYEQYF	TGTGCCAGCAGTGAATGGAAGGGGCCGGGGTACGAGCAGTACTTC	.	TRBV2	TRBJ2-7	.
CASSLRTRQETQYF	TGTGCCAGTAGTCTCCGTACTAGACAAGAGACCCAGTACTTC	.	TRBV19	TRBJ2-5	.
CASSLDPSGDEQYF	TGTGCCAGCAGCTTAGATCCCTCGGGGGACGAGCAGTACTTC	.	TRBV11-2	TRBJ2-7	.
CASGGPQGLDQPQHF	TGTGCCAGCGGAGGACCTCAGGGGTTGGATCAGCCCCAGCATTTT	.	TRBV11-3	TRBJ1-5	once
CASSFLGGGGYNEQFF	TGTGCCAGCAGTTTTCTTGGCGGGGGGGGCTACAATGAGCAGTTCTTC	TRBD2	TRBV27	TRBJ2-1	.
CASSLSSLSGGRTDTQYF	TGTGCCAGCAGCTTGTCCTCCCTTAGCGGGGGGCGCACAGATACGCAGTATTTT	TRBD2	TRBV11-2	TRBJ2-3	.
CATSEGGQLGWYGYTF	TGTGCCACCAGCGAGGGAGGCCAACTGGGGTGGTATGGCTACACCTTC	.	TRBV15	TRBJ1-2	.
CASSPEELFF	TGTGCCAGCAGCCCCGAGGAGCTGTTTTTT	.	TRBV7-9	TRBJ2-2	.
CASSLARTGTYEQYF	TGTGCCAGCAGCTTAGCCCGGACAGGGACGTACGAGCAGTACTTC	TRBD1	TRBV7-2	TRBJ2-7	.
CASRQGLPPYEQYF	TGTGCCAGTCGACAGGGCCTACCCCCCTACGAGCAGTACTTC	TRBD1	TRBV6-1	TRBJ2-7	.
CSVRVNTEAFF	TGCAGCGTTCGGGTGAACACTGAAGCTTTCTTT	.	TRBV29-1	TRBJ1-1	few
CASSIDTRNTEAFF	TGTGCCAGCAGTATAGACACGCGGAACACTGAAGCTTTCTTT	.	TRBV6-5	TRBJ1-1	.
CASSQVYDRDTDTQYF	TGTGCCAGCAGCCAAGTTTACGACAGGGACACAGATACGCAGTATTTT	TRBD1	TRBV14	TRBJ2-3	.
CASSLNQNSPLHF	TGCGCCAGCAGCTTGAACCAGAATTCACCCCTCCACTTT	.	TRBV5-1	TRBJ1-6	.
CASSGDWGSGELFF	TGTGCCAGCAGCGGGGATTGGGGCTCCGGGGAGCTGTTTTTT	.	TRBV7-9	TRBJ2-2	.
CASSLSRGQSVGVGQYF	TGTGCCAGCAGCCTGAGTAGGGGCCAGTCCGTAGGGGTTGGGCAGTATTTT	.	TRBV13	TRBJ2-3	.
CASSLSPGVVDYNEQFF	TGTGCCAGCAGTTTATCACCGGGTGTGGTGGACTACAATGAGCAGTTCTTC	.	TRBV27	TRBJ2-1	.
CASRFVDSGYEQYF	TGTGCCAGCAGGTTCGTAGATTCCGGCTACGAGCAGTACTTC	.	TRBV6-1	TRBJ2-7	.
CASSLMGVGTDTQYF	TGTGCTAGCAGCCTCATGGGGGTGGGCACAGATACGCAGTATTTT	.	TRBV7-7	TRBJ2-3	once
CASSIQGGTEAFF	TGCGCCAGCAGCATACAGGGGGGCACTGAAGCTTTCTTT	TRBD1	TRBV5-1	TRBJ1-1	.
CASSLANEQYF	TGTGCCAGCAGCTTGGCAAACGAGCAGTACTTC	.	TRBV11-2	TRBJ2-7	hyperexpanded
CASGSGVRGTF	TGTGCCAGCGGATCCGGGGTACGAGGGACCTTC	.	TRBV6-1	TRBJ1-2	.
CASSPVRGTSYNEQFF	TGTGCCAGCAGCCCAGTCCGGGGGACCTCCTACAATGAGCAGTTCTTC	.	TRBV7-9	TRBJ2-1	.
CSGLGGADLYGYTF	TGCAGCGGGTTGGGGGGCGCGGATCTCTATGGCTACACCTTC	.	TRBV29-1	TRBJ1-2	once
CASSGGTSLAETQYF	TGTGCCAGCAGCGGAGGGACTAGCCTGGCAGAGACCCAGTACTTC	TRBD2	TRBV5-4	TRBJ2-5	.
CASSQSNTEAFF	TGCGCCAGCAGCCAATCGAACACTGAAGCTTTCTTT	.	TRBV4-1	TRBJ1-1	.
CASSLGWSNQPQHF	TGTGCCAGCAGTTTGGGATGGAGCAATCAGCCCCAGCATTTT	.	TRBV27	TRBJ1-5	.
CASSPRGGGRNTIYF	TGTGCCAGCAGTCCCCGGGGCGGGGGGCGAAACACCATATATTTT	.	TRBV28	TRBJ1-3	.
CASSIGLGETQYF	TGTGCCAGTAGTATAGGACTAGGGGAGACCCAGTACTTC	.	TRBV19	TRBJ2-5	.
CASSLDSGGASGELFF	TGTGCCAGCAGCCTGGACAGCGGGGGGGCCTCCGGGGAGCTGTTTTTT	TRBD2	TRBV4-2	TRBJ2-2	.
CASSQEYEQYF	TGTGCCAGTAGCCAGGAATACGAGCAGTACTTC	.	TRBV19	TRBJ2-7	.
CASSVDPGQYTGELFF	TGTGCCAGCAGCGTCGATCCGGGACAGTACACCGGGGAGCTGTTTTTT	TRBD1	TRBV9	TRBJ2-2	.
CASSQERNGQAFF	TGTGCCAGCAGCCAAGAAAGGAATGGACAAGCTTTCTTT	.	TRBV5-4	TRBJ1-1	once
CASSLNYGAEQYF	TGTGCCAGCAGCTTAAATTACGGTGCCGAGCAGTACTTC	.	TRBV7-6	TRBJ2-7	.
CASSLWDNLSGNTIYF	TGTGCCAGCAGCTTGTGGGACAACCTCTCTGGAAACACCATATATTTT	.	TRBV5-5	TRBJ1-3	.
CASSFTGGDYGYTF	TGTGCCAGCAGTTTCACAGGGGGGGATTATGGCTACACCTTC	TRBD1	TRBV28	TRBJ1-2	once
CASGLVGSGVWYEQYF	TGTGCTAGTGGTTTGGTAGGAAGTGGCGTCTGGTACGAGCAGTACTTC	.	TRBV12-5	TRBJ2-7	.
CATSRGSNSNQPQHF	TGTGCCACCAGCAGAGGCAGTAATAGCAATCAGCCCCAGCATTTT	.	TRBV15	TRBJ1-5	.